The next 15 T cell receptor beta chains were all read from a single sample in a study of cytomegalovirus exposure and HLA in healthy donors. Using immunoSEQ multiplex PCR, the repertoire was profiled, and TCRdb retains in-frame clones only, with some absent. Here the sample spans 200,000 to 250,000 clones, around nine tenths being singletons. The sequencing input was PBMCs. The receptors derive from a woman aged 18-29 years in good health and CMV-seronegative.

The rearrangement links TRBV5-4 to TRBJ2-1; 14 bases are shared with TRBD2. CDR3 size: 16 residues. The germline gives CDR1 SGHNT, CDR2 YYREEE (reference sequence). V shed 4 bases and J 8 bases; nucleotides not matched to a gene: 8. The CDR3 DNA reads TGTGCCAGCAGCAACTTGGGGACTAGCGGGAGTGATGAGCAGTTCTTC. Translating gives CASSNLGTSGSDEQFF.

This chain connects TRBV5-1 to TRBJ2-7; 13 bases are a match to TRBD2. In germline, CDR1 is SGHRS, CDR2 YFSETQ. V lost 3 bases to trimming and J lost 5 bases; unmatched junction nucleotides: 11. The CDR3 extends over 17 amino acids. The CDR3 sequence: CASSSQLAGGPPDEQYF. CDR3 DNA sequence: TGCGCCAGCAGCTCCCAACTAGCGGGAGGGCCCCCCGACGAGCAGTACTTC. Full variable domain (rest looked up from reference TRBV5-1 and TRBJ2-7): KAGVTQTPRYLIKTRGQQVTLSCSPISGHRSVSWYQQTPGQGLQFLFEYFSETQRNKGNFPGRFSGRQFSNSRSEMNVSTLELGDSALYLCASSSQLAGGPPDEQYFGPGTRLTVT.

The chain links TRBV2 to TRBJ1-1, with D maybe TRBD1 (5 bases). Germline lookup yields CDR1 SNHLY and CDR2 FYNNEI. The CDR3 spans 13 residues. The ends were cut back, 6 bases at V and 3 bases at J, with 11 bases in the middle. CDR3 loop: CASRLGLDTEAFF. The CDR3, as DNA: TGTGCCAGCAGGCTGGGGCTGGACACTGAAGCTTTCTTT.

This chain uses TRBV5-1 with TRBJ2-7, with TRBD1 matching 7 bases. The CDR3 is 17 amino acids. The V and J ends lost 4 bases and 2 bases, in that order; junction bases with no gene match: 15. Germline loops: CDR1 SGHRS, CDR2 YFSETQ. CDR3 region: CASSGPRDSYITYEQYF. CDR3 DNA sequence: TGCGCCAGCAGCGGACCCCGGGACAGCTACATTACCTACGAGCAGTACTTC.

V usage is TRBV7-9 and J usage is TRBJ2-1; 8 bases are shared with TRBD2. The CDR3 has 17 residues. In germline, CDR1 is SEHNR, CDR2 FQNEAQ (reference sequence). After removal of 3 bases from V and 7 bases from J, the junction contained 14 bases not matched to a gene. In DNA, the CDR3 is TGTGCCAGCAGCTTGTACGGACTAGCCGGGTCGTTGAATGAGCAGTTCTTC. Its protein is CASSLYGLAGSLNEQFF. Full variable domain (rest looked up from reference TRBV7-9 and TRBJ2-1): DTGVSQNPRHKITKRGQNVTFRCDPISEHNRLYWYRQTLGQGPEFLTYFQNEAQLEKSRLLSDRFSAERPKGSFSTLEIQRTEQGDSAMYLCASSLYGLAGSLNEQFFGPGTRLTVL.

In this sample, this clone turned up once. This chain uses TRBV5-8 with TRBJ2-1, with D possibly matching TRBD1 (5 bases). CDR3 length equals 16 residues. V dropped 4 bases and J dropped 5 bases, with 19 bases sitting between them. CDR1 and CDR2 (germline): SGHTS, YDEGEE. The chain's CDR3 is CASSPFYRRSDNEQFF. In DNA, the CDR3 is TGTGCCAGCAGCCCCTTTTACAGGCGGAGCGACAATGAGCAGTTCTTC.

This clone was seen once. CDR3 DNA sequence: TGTGCCAGCGAGGGGACAGTCTATGGCTACACCTTC. Translation: CASEGTVYGYTF. The rearrangement links TRBV28 to TRBJ1-2; the match to TRBD1 covers 7 bases. The CDR3 totals 12 residues. Germline lookup yields CDR1 MDHEN and CDR2 SYDVKM. The V segment lost 8 bases and the J segment 4 bases; nucleotides outside the gene matches: 4.

CDR3: CASSLLQGRNTEAFF. The CDR3, as DNA: TGTGCCAGCAGTTTACTGCAGGGTCGGAACACTGAAGCTTTCTTT. This sequence joins TRBV27 and TRBJ1-1; weak D call: TRBD1 (5 bases). Between the trimmed V and J ends, which lost 2 bases and 1 base, there was a span of 11 bases. Looked up from germline, CDR1 is MNHEY and CDR2 is SMNVEV (reference sequence). This CDR3 spans 15 amino acids.

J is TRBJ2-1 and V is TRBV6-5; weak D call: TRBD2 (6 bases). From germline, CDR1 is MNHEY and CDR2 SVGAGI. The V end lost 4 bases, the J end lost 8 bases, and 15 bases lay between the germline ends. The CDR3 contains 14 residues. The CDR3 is CASSFGGFDYEQFF. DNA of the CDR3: TGTGCCAGCAGTTTCGGGGGATTCGACTATGAGCAGTTCTTC.

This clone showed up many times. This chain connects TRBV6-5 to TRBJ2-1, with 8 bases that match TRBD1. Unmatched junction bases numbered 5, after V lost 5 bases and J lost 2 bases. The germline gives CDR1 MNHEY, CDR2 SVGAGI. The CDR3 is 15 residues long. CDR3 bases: TGTGCCAGCAGTCCCCGGGACAGGCCCTACAATGAGCAGTTCTTC. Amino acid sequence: CASSPRDRPYNEQFF.

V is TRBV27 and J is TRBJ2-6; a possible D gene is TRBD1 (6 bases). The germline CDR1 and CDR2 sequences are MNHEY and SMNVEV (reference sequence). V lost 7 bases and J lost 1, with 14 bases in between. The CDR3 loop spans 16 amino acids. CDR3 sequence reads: CASKQGQVSGANVLTF. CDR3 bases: TGTGCCAGCAAGCAGGGACAAGTATCTGGGGCCAACGTCCTGACTTTC.

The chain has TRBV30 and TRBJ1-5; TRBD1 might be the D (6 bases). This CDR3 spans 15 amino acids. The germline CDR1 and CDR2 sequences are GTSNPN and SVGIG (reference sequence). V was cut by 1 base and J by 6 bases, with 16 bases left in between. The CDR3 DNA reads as TGTGCCTGGAGTGGATACAGGGTAGGTGGTCAGCCCCAGCATTTT. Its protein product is CAWSGYRVGGQPQHF. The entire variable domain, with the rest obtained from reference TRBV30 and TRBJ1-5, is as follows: SQTIHQWPATLVQPVGSPLSLECTVEGTSNPNLYWYRQAAGRGLQLLFYSVGIGQISSEVPQNLSASRPQDRQFILSSKKLLLSDSGFYLCAWSGYRVGGQPQHFGDGTRLSIL.

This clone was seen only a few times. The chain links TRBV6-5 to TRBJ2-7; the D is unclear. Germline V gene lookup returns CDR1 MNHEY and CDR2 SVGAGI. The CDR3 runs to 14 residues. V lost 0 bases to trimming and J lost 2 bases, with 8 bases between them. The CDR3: CASSYSGETYEQYF. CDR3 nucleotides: TGTGCCAGCAGTTACTCCGGAGAGACCTACGAGCAGTACTTC.

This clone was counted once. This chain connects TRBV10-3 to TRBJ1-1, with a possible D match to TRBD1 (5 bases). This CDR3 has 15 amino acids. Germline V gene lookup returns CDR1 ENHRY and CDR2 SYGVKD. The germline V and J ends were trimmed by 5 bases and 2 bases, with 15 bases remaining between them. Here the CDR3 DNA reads TGTGCCATCAGTCCGAATTCGGGGGGAAACACTGAAGCTTTCTTT. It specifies CAISPNSGGNTEAFF.

The chain's CDR3 is CASSPVGGTFSGNTIYF. The CDR3 coding sequence is TGTGCCAGTAGTCCCGTTGGAGGGACCTTCTCTGGAAACACCATATATTTT. This chain connects TRBV19 to TRBJ1-3; D is possibly TRBD1 (5 bases). Per germline, CDR1 LNHDA and CDR2 SQIVND (reference sequence). Trimming cost V 5 bases and J 0 bases, with 17 bases left between them. The CDR3 loop spans 17 amino acids.